This TCR beta chain was identified in a study of blood T cell repertoires in COVID-19. Study in general: The analysed material was cDNA or gDNA that came from T cells, B-cell-depleted T cells, or PBMCs.

On this clone: Other DNA sequences from this sample encode an identical CDR3 as well.

CDR1 is KGHSH and CDR2 is LQKENI in the germline V gene. This CDR3 is 14 amino acids long. The V gene end was trimmed by 5 bases and the J gene end by 4 bases; junction bases not matched to a gene: 5. The protocol was immunoSEQ multiplex PCR, while the TCRdb copy is restricted to in-frame clones and leaves out a portion. Among roughly 140,000 clones listed, about 84% were seen once. Sample: peripheral blood. This rearrangement joins TRBV18 to TRBJ1-1, with 9 bases identical to TRBD1. The receptor was isolated from a woman aged 80 or over in a cohort sampled during active or convalescent COVID-19. CDR3 protein: CASSRDRASTEAFF. The CDR3 DNA is TGTGCCAGCTCAAGGGACAGGGCCTCCACTGAAGCTTTCTTT.